The sequence of this TCR beta chain was determined in a study of blood T cells in healthy people across ages (dated by TCRdb to between 2015 and 2017). With respect to the entire study: In model experiments, roughly one uniquely barcoded TCR beta cDNA molecule per two T cells was captured by template switching. Using deep sequencing normalized with unique cDNA molecular identifiers, the study measured how TCR beta repertoire diversity changes with age. Two additional independent replicas of 1 million unique cDNA reads from the same blood draw were analyzed for two donors (one aged 18 to 29 and one aged 80 or older). The donors were divided into four age groups: young (average approximately 15 years), middle-aged (about 39), aged (approximately 62) and long-lived (about 90). Donors of different ages were randomly distributed across sequencing lanes to avoid experimental bias.

In this sample, this clonotype turned up many times. Its antigen is unknown. Base qualities are not at hand, and no much larger clone is one base apart. The CDR3 goes from the cysteine to the phenylalanine over 13 residues. CDR3 DNA is the only sequence kept; it has 39 bases, read in frame from the first base. V lost 5 bases and J lost 4 bases; the stretch between them is 10 bases long. The germline V gene specifies MGHRA as CDR1 and YSYEKL as CDR2. On the study overall, not on this receptor specifically: Conclusive comparison of naive and antigen-experienced compartments was prevented by the profiling of bulk unsorted PBMCs. Observed TCR beta diversity per million T cells fell roughly linearly with age, and a significant reduction was already apparent by age roughly 40. Estimates of total diversity based on one million sequenced T cells were considered lower bounds and underestimates. Compared with the aged group, the long-lived group had more naive CD4+ T cells, fewer expanded clones and increased TCR diversity, suggesting age selection. The CMV infection status of donors was not known, potentially confounding age-related changes in expanded clonotypes. The percentage of naive T cells measured by flow cytometry correlated strongly with observed TCR beta diversity.

The donors were around 39 Caucasian individuals from Russia, aged roughly 6 to 100 years, who were systemically healthy. Around 10 milliliters of peripheral blood were collected from each donor into EDTA-treated Vacutainer tubes. Ficoll-Paque density-gradient centrifugation was used to isolate PBMCs, with at least 6.5 million per sample. Total RNA, at least 6 micrograms per sample, was extracted from PBMCs with Trizol reagent. For every donor, flow cytometry on a PBMC aliquot measured the percentage of naive CD45RAhigh/CD27high T cells. Receptors were amplified or captured by 5' RACE. Sequencing was performed on an Illumina HiSeq 2500. A second PCR of about 6 to 12 cycles was run with a J-beta primer mix and a sample-barcoded 5' primer. Each TCR beta cDNA molecule received a unique molecular identifier from a template-switch 5' adaptor carrying 12 random nucleotides. Each sample yielded at least 2.5 million CDR3-containing paired-end reads. First-strand cDNA synthesis was performed from all RNA using the Mint cDNA synthesis kit, with priming by a TRBC-specific oligonucleotide. Following uracil-DNA glycosylase treatment, a first 18-cycle PCR with universal primers M1SS and BC2_uni_R was performed on all cDNA. In the original analysis: Each sample was normalized by randomly selecting 1 million high-quality reads, each carrying a distinct molecular identifier. Reads with shared molecular identifiers were discarded instead of being binned into consensus sequences. MiTCR, with a Q25 quality threshold and the strictest error-elimination algorithm, was used for CDR3 identification, clonotype clustering and error correction. A nonparametric unseen species model with Euler transformation was used to estimate lower-bound total TCR beta diversity. The public reads were reanalyzed by TCRdb: fastp trimming at Q25, MiXCR alignment, in-frame beta chains only. Every entry covers one CDR3 protein and lists the most common genes and DNA from its rows. It is TCRdb's table, rather than the study itself, that gives the V and J calls and clone size. The sample data list 1.5 million to 2 million distinct CDR3 sequences, and roughly a third of these were observed just once. Approximately 11% of the sample goes to the ten largest clones.

The sequence derives from a young woman in good health. Rearrangement joined TRBV4-1 to TRBJ2-3, and TRBD2 may be the D gene, going by 6 matching bases. Sequenced sample: blood. The nucleotide sequence is TGCGCCAGCAGCGAACTAGCCGCAGATACGCAGTATTTT. This encodes CASSELAADTQYF.